The 8 T cell receptor beta chains below were found in one sample sequenced in a study of T cells in Graves' hyperthyroidism and ophthalmopathy. RNA transcripts served as the template for amplifying TCR beta CDR3 regions. First-round RT-PCR with HTBI primers amplified the TCR CDR3 region. MiXCR, run by TCRdb on the multiplex PCR reads, gives a single entry per CDR3 protein. The sample yields under 350,000 distinct CDR3 sequences, 15% to 20% seen once. The sequenced material came from blood. The source is a woman between 50 and 59 years old with Graves' hyperthyroidism.

This clonotype came up many times. The chain employs TRBV7-9 and TRBJ1-1, with D perhaps matching TRBD1 (5 bases). V lost 2 bases, J lost 4 bases, and 8 bases lay in between. The germline V gene has CDR1 SEHNR and CDR2 FQNEAQ (reference sequence). The CDR3 has 13 residues. The CDR3 loop reads CASSLPGSTEAFF. In DNA form, the CDR3 reads TGTGCCAGCAGCTTACCAGGGAGCACTGAAGCTTTCTTT.

Comments on this clonotype: A read error may explain this, as a much larger clone is one base away. The CDR3 DNA is TGTGCCAGCAGCACACAGGGGGCGCGATCAAGTGAGCAGTTCTTC. Protein sequence: CASSTQGARSSEQFF. V is TRBV7-9 and J is TRBJ2-1, with TRBD1 identical over 9 bases. Per the germline V gene, CDR1 is SEHNR and CDR2 is FQNEAQ (reference sequence). The CDR3 has 15 amino acids. Trimming removed 5 bases from V and 9 bases from J; junction bases left unmatched: 11. The full variable domain, its missing parts supplied by reference TRBV7-9 and TRBJ2-1, is DTGVSQNPRHKITKRGQNVTFRCDPISEHNRLYWYRQTLGQGPEFLTYFQNEAQLEKSRLLSDRFSAERPKGSFSTLEIQRTEQGDSAMYLCASSTQGARSSEQFFGPGTRLTVL.

The rearrangement joins TRBV18 to TRBJ1-2; D is perhaps TRBD1 (5 bases). The germline V gene encodes CDR1 KGHSH and CDR2 LQKENI. Between the trimmed V and J ends, which lost 2 bases and 4 bases, there was a span of 8 bases. This CDR3 has 13 amino acids. CDR3 region: CASSPGDAYGYTF. CDR3 DNA sequence: TGTGCCAGCTCACCAGGGGACGCCTATGGCTACACCTTC. Looking up the rest from reference TRBV18 and TRBJ1-2 gives the full variable domain: NAGVMQNPRHLVRRRGQEARLRCSPMKGHSHVYWYRQLPEEGLKFMVYLQKENIIDESGMPKERFSAEFPKEGPSILRIQQVVRGDSAAYFCASSPGDAYGYTFGSGTRLTVV.

The sample holds many counts of this clonotype. The V and J genes are TRBV7-8 and TRBJ2-7; TRBD2 agrees at 9 bases. Trimming removed 6 bases from V and 3 bases from J; junction bases left unmatched: 6. From germline, CDR1 is SGHVS and CDR2 FQNEAQ. This CDR3 is 14 amino acids long. CDR3 in DNA: TGTGCCAGCAGGCCGACTAGCGGTATCTACGAGCAGTACTTC. Encoded protein: CASRPTSGIYEQYF. Together with reference TRBV7-8 and TRBJ2-7, the CDR3 gives the full variable domain: GAGVSQSPRYKVAKRGQDVALRCDPISGHVSLFWYQQALGQGPEFLTYFQNEAQLDKSGLPSDRFFAERPEGSVSTLKIQRTQQEDSAVYLCASRPTSGIYEQYFGPGTRLTVT.

V is TRBV19 and J is TRBJ1-1; TRBD1 is a possible D gene (6 bases). This CDR3 region has 14 residues. The V end was cut by 6 bases, the J end by 2 bases, with 13 bases between. CDR1 is LNHDA, CDR2 SQIVND, per germline (reference sequence). This chain's CDR3 is CASSLTGINTEAFF. CDR3 DNA: TGTGCCAGTAGCCTCACAGGGATCAACACTGAAGCTTTCTTT. The entire variable domain, with the rest obtained from reference TRBV19 and TRBJ1-1, is as follows: DGGITQSPKYLFRKEGQNVTLSCEQNLNHDAMYWYRQDPGQGLRLIYYSQIVNDFQKGDIAEGYSVSREKKESFPLTVTSAQKNPTAFYLCASSLTGINTEAFFGQGTRLTVV.

This clonotype has ten or more counts. DNA for the CDR3: TGTGCCAGCTCACCGCAGTTTTTCGGGCGAGGCACAGATACGCAGTATTTT. It yields the protein CASSPQFFGRGTDTQYF. The V gene is TRBV18, the J gene TRBJ2-3; D is uncertain. Per the germline V gene, CDR1 is KGHSH and CDR2 is LQKENI. The CDR3 runs to 17 residues. Between the trimmed V and J ends, which lost 3 bases and 1 base, there was a span of 17 bases.

There are a few counts of this clonotype. This chain uses TRBV30 with TRBJ2-1; D remains ambiguous. Trimming left V 0 bases short and J 0 bases short, with 6 bases between. The germline gives CDR1 GTSNPN, CDR2 SVGIG (reference sequence). The CDR3 totals 14 residues. DNA of the CDR3: TGTGCCTGGAGTGTATCGAGCTCCTACAATGAGCAGTTCTTC. Its translation: CAWSVSSSYNEQFF.

The CDR3 DNA follows: TGTGCCAGCAGCTTTTCTACGGTTTCCTACGAGCAGTACTTC. It codes for CASSFSTVSYEQYF. V usage is TRBV7-8 and J usage is TRBJ2-7; D remains unclear. With 3 bases removed from V and 1 base from J, the gap between germline ends came to 10 bases. Germline V CDR1 and CDR2: SGHVS, FQNEAQ. This CDR3 contains 14 residues.